This passage covers 30 T cell receptor beta chains from one sample sequenced in a study of identical twins. One entry per CDR3 protein results from TCRdb running MiXCR on the 5' RACE reads. The data show about 700,000 distinct CDR3 sequences, approximately 6% seen once. Sequencing input: naive T cells sorted from blood. The source is a man aged 18 to 29 in good health.

There are many counts of this clonotype. The chain links TRBV12-3 or TRBV12-4 to TRBJ1-2; D gene ambiguous. V gave up 4 bases and J gave up 6 bases, with 9 bases separating them. This CDR3 has 12 residues. The CDR3 sequence is CASSSQVDGYTF. CDR3 sequence (DNA): TGTGCCAGCAGTTCCCAGGTGGATGGCTACACCTTC.

At least ten counts were recorded for this clonotype. V usage is TRBV10-3 and J usage is TRBJ2-1, with TRBD1 as a possible D gene (5 bases). This CDR3 has 13 residues. Trimming took off 10 bases at V and 7 bases at J, with 17 bases between the two ends. Germline lookup yields CDR1 ENHRY and CDR2 SYGVKD. The chain's CDR3 is CATNHRNSNEQFF. The DNA for the CDR3 is TGTGCCACAAACCACAGGAATAGTAATGAGCAGTTCTTC.

Ten or more counts support this clonotype. The chain joins TRBV11-2 to TRBJ2-2; tentatively, D is TRBD1 or TRBD2 (6 bases each). Germline values: CDR1 SGHAT, CDR2 FQNNGV. Trimming left V 4 bases short and J 6 bases short, with 12 bases between. The CDR3 sequence is 14 residues long. Here the CDR3 DNA reads TGTGCCAGCAGCTCGGGGGCCTTATCCGGGGAGCTGTTTTTT. Amino acid sequence: CASSSGALSGELFF.

This clonotype occurred a few times. V usage is TRBV29-1 and J usage is TRBJ2-3, with 9 nucleotides matching TRBD1. Per the germline V gene, CDR1 is SQVTM and CDR2 is ANQGSEA. The junction had 14 bases not matched to a gene; V was cut back by 7 bases and J by 3 bases. The CDR3 spans 16 residues. CDR3 in DNA: TGCAGCGCCGAGACGGACAGGGGTCCGGAAACAGATACGCAGTATTTT. Translated, it gives CSAETDRGPETDTQYF.

This clonotype came up a few times. The rearrangement joins TRBV25-1 to TRBJ1-1, with 8 bases lining up with TRBD1. This CDR3 spans 13 amino acids. Looked up from germline, CDR1 is MGHDK and CDR2 is SYGVNS. The junction had 8 bases not matched to a gene; V was cut back by 6 bases and J by 8 bases. The CDR3 region is CASSLQGEVEAFF. The CDR3 coding sequence is TGTGCCAGCAGCCTACAGGGGGAGGTCGAAGCTTTCTTT.

The chain links TRBV7-2 to TRBJ2-1; D not certain. This CDR3 spans 16 amino acids. Trimming shortened V by 1 base and J by 1 base, and 11 bases separated the two germline ends. The germline V gene has CDR1 SGHTA and CDR2 FQGNSA. This CDR3 is CASSLVAQLSYNEQFF. The CDR3 coding sequence is TGTGCCAGCAGCTTAGTGGCACAGTTGTCCTACAATGAGCAGTTCTTC.

The rearrangement links TRBV20-1 to TRBJ1-3; D ambiguous. This CDR3 contains 13 residues. CDR1 and CDR2 (germline): DFQATT, SNEGSKA (reference sequence). Trimming removed 2 bases from V and 3 bases from J, with 8 bases in between. Here the CDR3 DNA reads TGCAGTGCTAGACGACCCGATGGAAACACCATATATTTT. Its translation is CSARRPDGNTIYF.

The chain is built from TRBV7-3 and TRBJ2-5; weak D call: TRBD2 (5 bases). The CDR3 length is 17 residues. V shed 5 bases and J shed 0 bases, with 19 bases lying between them. Germline CDR1 reads SGHTA; CDR2 reads FQGTGA. DNA for the CDR3: TGTGCCAGCAGCCCAAACATGAGAGGGATGTACCAAGAGACCCAGTACTTC. This sequence encodes CASSPNMRGMYQETQYF. Looking up the rest from reference TRBV7-3 and TRBJ2-5 gives the full variable domain: GAGVSQTPSNKVTEKGKYVELRCDPISGHTALYWYRQSLGQGPEFLIYFQGTGAADDSGLPNDRFFAVRPEGSVSTLKIQRTERGDSAVYLCASSPNMRGMYQETQYFGPGTRLLVL.

The rearrangement joins TRBV4-3 to TRBJ2-5; the D is unclear. V lost 0 bases to trimming and J lost 5 bases, with 13 bases between them. The CDR3 totals 15 residues. Per germline, CDR1 LGHNA and CDR2 YSLEER. In nucleotides, the CDR3 is TGCGCCAGCAGCCAAGACTTTGGATTATGGGAGACCCAGTACTTC. Its protein is CASSQDFGLWETQYF.

This clonotype was seen a few times. The chain employs TRBV6-2 or TRBV6-3 and TRBJ2-6; no firm D call. The V and J ends lost 2 bases and 0 bases respectively, with 8 bases between them. The CDR3 runs 16 residues. Germline CDR1 is MNHEY and CDR2 is SVGEGT. CDR3 in amino acids: CASSYGPSSGANVLTF. CDR3 nucleotides: TGTGCCAGCAGTTACGGGCCGAGCTCTGGGGCCAACGTCCTGACTTTC.

Ten or more counts support this clonotype. The rearrangement joins TRBV5-1 to TRBJ1-5; perhaps TRBD1 as D (6 bases). The CDR3 runs to 15 residues. Germline loops: CDR1 SGHRS, CDR2 YFSETQ. V lost 4 bases and J 4 bases, leaving 15 bases between the germline ends. This CDR3 is CASSPGTMENQPQHF. CDR3 in DNA: TGCGCCAGCAGCCCCGGGACAATGGAGAATCAGCCCCAGCATTTT.

CDR3 nucleotides: TGTGCCAGCAGCCCAGGACTAGCGGGTCTCACAGATACGCAGTATTTT. Protein sequence: CASSPGLAGLTDTQYF. J is TRBJ2-3 and V is TRBV7-9, with 11 positions matching TRBD2. V trimming: 5 bases; J trimming: 2 bases; junction bases outside the gene matches: 6. In germline, CDR1 is SEHNR, CDR2 FQNEAQ (reference sequence). CDR3 length: 16 residues.

This clonotype showed up many times. The chain is built from TRBV12-3 or TRBV12-4 and TRBJ2-5, with D unresolved. The CDR3 has 11 amino acids. V was shortened by 6 bases and J by 11 bases, with 13 bases between the two germline ends. The CDR3, as DNA: TGTGCCAGCAGCGCCTCGGCCCGGCAGTACTTC. It codes for CASSASARQYF.

This clonotype was recorded a few times. This sequence joins TRBV20-1 and TRBJ2-5; a possible D gene is TRBD1 (6 bases). Per germline, CDR1 DFQATT and CDR2 SNEGSKA (reference sequence). This CDR3 is built from 14 residues. Trimming removed 2 bases from V and 3 bases from J, with 13 bases in between. In nucleotides, the CDR3 is TGCAGTGCTAGACCTGGACAGATTAAAGAGACCCAGTACTTC. Protein sequence: CSARPGQIKETQYF.

In this sample, this clonotype turned up many times. V is TRBV27 and J is TRBJ1-4; no definite D call. Germline V gene data show CDR1 as MNHEY and CDR2 as SMNVEV (reference sequence). The CDR3 consists of 14 residues. Trimming stripped 4 bases from V and 7 bases from J, with 13 bases between. The CDR3 region is CASSSRAWAEKLFF. CDR3 DNA: TGTGCCAGCAGTTCCCGGGCCTGGGCTGAAAAACTGTTTTTT.

Ten or more counts support this clonotype. The J gene is TRBJ2-7, the V gene TRBV5-1; TRBD1 agrees at 9 bases. Germline V gene sequence: CDR1 SGHRS, CDR2 YFSETQ. CDR3 length: 15 amino acids. The V and J ends lost 4 bases and 4 bases, in that order; junction bases with no gene match: 9. The CDR3 DNA is TGCGCCAGCAGCGTCCACAGGGGGCTCGGTTACGAGCAGTACGTC. It is translated as CASSVHRGLGYEQYV.

A few counts support this clonotype. The V and J genes are TRBV5-1 and TRBJ2-1; 7 positions match TRBD2. The CDR3 consists of 15 residues. Losses at the gene ends were 7 bases for V and 8 bases for J; bases not matched to a gene: 15. The germline CDR1 and CDR2 sequences are SGHRS and YFSETQ. The CDR3 DNA reads TGCGCCAGCCGATCCGGGACTGTCCGGGGGGATGAGCAGTTCTTC. It yields the protein CASRSGTVRGDEQFF.

This clonotype was observed at least ten times. The chain uses TRBV12-5 and TRBJ1-1; D gene ambiguous. This CDR3 contains 13 residues. Between the trimmed V and J ends, which lost 0 bases and 6 bases, there was a span of 8 bases. Looked up from germline, CDR1 is LGHNT and CDR2 is FRNRAP. For the CDR3, the DNA is TGTGCTAGTGGTTTGGTCGGGAGCCCTGAAGCTTTCTTT. Translated, it gives CASGLVGSPEAFF.

This clonotype appeared many times. The chain is built from TRBV10-3 and TRBJ2-7; D is perhaps TRBD2 (5 bases). The CDR3 runs to 11 residues. The V and J ends lost 9 bases and 0 bases respectively, with 6 bases between them. The germline CDR1 and CDR2 sequences are ENHRY and SYGVKD. DNA of the CDR3: TGTGCCATTGGGAGCTCCTACGAGCAGTACTTC. This translates into CAIGSSYEQYF.

This clonotype has only a few counts. V and J are TRBV6-2 or TRBV6-3 and TRBJ2-2; 9 nucleotides agree with TRBD2. The germline V gene encodes CDR1 MNHEY and CDR2 SVGEGT. The CDR3 has 20 residues. V trimming: 5 bases; J trimming: 4 bases; junction bases outside the gene matches: 20. The CDR3 sequence: CASSLFSGLAGPGGTGELFF. In nucleotides, the CDR3 is TGTGCCAGCAGTCTCTTCTCTGGGCTAGCGGGGCCCGGGGGCACCGGGGAGCTGTTTTTT.

The V and J genes are TRBV2 and TRBJ1-4; perhaps TRBD1 as D (6 bases). Germline values: CDR1 SNHLY, CDR2 FYNNEI. This CDR3 is built from 14 residues. V was trimmed by 6 bases and J by 4 bases, leaving 12 bases between them. The CDR3: CASRTDRYNEKLFF. The DNA of the CDR3 is TGTGCCAGCAGGACGGACAGATATAATGAAAAACTGTTTTTT.

The chain is built from TRBV5-6 and TRBJ2-5, with unresolved D. The CDR3 sequence is 13 residues long. V gave up 4 bases and J gave up 3 bases, with 10 bases separating them. Germline CDR1 SGHDT, CDR2 YYEEEE. The CDR3 bases are TGTGCCAGCAGCCATCACAAGAAAGAGACCCAGTACTTC. Translating it yields CASSHHKKETQYF.

This clonotype was seen ten or more times. The chain has TRBV12-3 or TRBV12-4 and TRBJ2-2; 13 positions agree with TRBD2. Germline trimming cut 6 bases from V and 0 bases from J; bases unmatched to any gene: 4. The CDR3 consists of 17 residues. In nucleotides, the CDR3 is TGTGCCAGCAGGAAGGGACTAGCGGGACCGAACACCGGGGAGCTGTTTTTT. Translated, it gives CASRKGLAGPNTGELFF.

Note on this clonotype: Relative to the germline gene, one junction end is altered; a read error may explain this. The CDR3 reads CGSSFPTSGSPYEQYF. The CDR3 nucleotides are TGTGGCAGCAGTTTCCCCACTAGCGGGAGTCCCTACGAGCAGTACTTC. The J gene is TRBJ2-7, the V gene TRBV12-3 or TRBV12-4; TRBD2 agrees at 11 bases. The CDR3 has 16 residues.

The chain joins TRBV7-9 to TRBJ2-3; 12 bases line up with TRBD1. Germline lookup yields CDR1 SEHNR and CDR2 FQNEAQ (reference sequence). Trimming at V came to 5 bases and at J to 4 bases, leaving 7 bases not matched to a gene. The CDR3 is made up of 16 amino acids. The CDR3 is CASSPSGQGAADTQYF. The CDR3 DNA follows: TGTGCCAGCAGCCCCTCGGGACAGGGGGCCGCAGATACGCAGTATTTT. The whole variable domain, remainder taken from reference TRBV7-9 and TRBJ2-3, is DTGVSQNPRHKITKRGQNVTFRCDPISEHNRLYWYRQTLGQGPEFLTYFQNEAQLEKSRLLSDRFSAERPKGSFSTLEIQRTEQGDSAMYLCASSPSGQGAADTQYFGPGTRLTVL.

The V call is TRBV6-2 or TRBV6-3, the J call TRBJ2-1; 10 bases are a match to TRBD1. Germline CDR1 is MNHEY and CDR2 is SVGEGT. After removal of 5 bases from V and 10 bases from J, the junction contained 5 bases not matched to a gene. This CDR3 has 13 residues. The CDR3 is CASSPPDRGEQFF. The CDR3 DNA sequence: TGTGCCAGCAGTCCCCCGGACAGGGGGGAGCAGTTCTTC.

The gene calls are TRBV15 and TRBJ2-1; a weak D match, TRBD1 (5 bases). Germline CDR1 reads LNHNV; CDR2 reads YYDKDF (reference sequence). The CDR3 is 18 residues long. V was trimmed by 0 bases and J by 0 bases, leaving 15 bases between them. The CDR3 DNA reads TGTGCCACCAGCAGAGATAGGGTAGGGGCGAGCTCCTACAATGAGCAGTTCTTC. The encoded protein is CATSRDRVGASSYNEQFF.

V usage is TRBV30 and J usage is TRBJ1-5; weak D call: TRBD1 (5 bases). This CDR3 spans 14 amino acids. The V gene's germline CDR1 is GTSNPN and CDR2 SVGIG (reference sequence). V lost 4 bases, J lost 5 bases, and 15 bases lay in between. CDR3 DNA sequence: TGTGCCTGGATAAGAGACAGAAAAGATCAGCCCCAGCATTTT. Translated, it gives CAWIRDRKDQPQHF.

The table lists this clonotype with many counts. For the CDR3, the DNA is TGTGCCAGCAGTTTAGTTGCCGTAAGCTCCTACAATGAGCAGTTCTTC. Residues: CASSLVAVSSYNEQFF. J is TRBJ2-1 and V is TRBV12-3 or TRBV12-4; D call uncertain. This CDR3 spans 16 amino acids. V lost 1 base and J 0 bases, leaving 10 bases between the germline ends.

This clonotype was detected many times. The chain is built from TRBV20-1 and TRBJ2-3; D unresolved. The germline CDR1 and CDR2 sequences are DFQATT and SNEGSKA (reference sequence). V was clipped by 1 base and J by 7 bases, with 9 bases between them. CDR3 length: 12 residues. The CDR3: CSARGVHNTQYF. DNA of the CDR3: TGCAGTGCTAGAGGGGTGCACAATACGCAGTATTTT.